This T cell receptor beta chain was found in a study of STAT3 mutations in large granular lymphocyte leukemia. Notes on the study in general: Every T-LGLL patient had at least one immunodominant TCRbeta clonotype.

This CDR3 has 16 residues. The V end was cut by 0 bases, the J end by 1 base, with 13 bases between. CDR1 is SGHRS, CDR2 YFSETQ, per germline. Data came from immunoSEQ multiplex PCR; TCRdb stores just in-frame clones and leaves some out. This table has over a thousand clones, about 48% appearing once. This clone was observed a handful of times. The antigen is not known. The J gene is TRBJ1-2, the V gene TRBV5-1; TRBD1 might be the D (6 bases). This receptor was identified in a male patient in his fifties with T-cell large granular lymphocyte leukemia. Some clones in this sample may be carry-over from other donors' samples. Sequencing was carried out using peripheral blood mononuclear cells. CDR3 sequence (DNA): TGCGCCAGCAGCTTGGTTCGGACAGTCGATAACTATGGCTACACCTTC. This gives the protein CASSLVRTVDNYGYTF. Full variable domain (rest looked up from reference TRBV5-1 and TRBJ1-2): KAGVTQTPRYLIKTRGQQVTLSCSPISGHRSVSWYQQTPGQGLQFLFEYFSETQRNKGNFPGRFSGRQFSNSRSEMNVSTLELGDSALYLCASSLVRTVDNYGYTFGSGTRLTVV.